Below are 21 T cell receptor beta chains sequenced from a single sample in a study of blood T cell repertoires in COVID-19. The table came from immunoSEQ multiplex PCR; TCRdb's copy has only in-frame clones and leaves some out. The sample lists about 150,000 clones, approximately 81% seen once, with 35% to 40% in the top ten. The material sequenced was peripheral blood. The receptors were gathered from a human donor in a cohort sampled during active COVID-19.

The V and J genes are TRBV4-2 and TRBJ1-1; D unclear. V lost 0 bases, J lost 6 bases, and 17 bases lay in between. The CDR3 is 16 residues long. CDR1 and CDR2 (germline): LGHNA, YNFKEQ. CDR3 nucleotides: TGTGCCAGCAGCCAAGAACCCTCCCCGGGTGAGGCTGAAGCTTTCTTT. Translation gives CASSQEPSPGEAEAFF.

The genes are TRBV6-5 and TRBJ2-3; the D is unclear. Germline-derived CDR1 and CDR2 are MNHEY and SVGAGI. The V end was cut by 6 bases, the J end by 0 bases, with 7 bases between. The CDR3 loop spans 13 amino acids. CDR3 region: CASRRHSTDTQYF. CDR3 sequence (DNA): TGTGCCAGCAGGCGGCACAGCACAGATACGCAGTATTTT.

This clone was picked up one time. CDR3 nucleotide sequence: TGTGCCAGCAGCCCGGGGGGCGCGGGGGGCCCCCTCGGTACGCAGTATTTT. As protein: CASSPGGAGGPLGTQYF. The chain joins TRBV7-3 to TRBJ2-3, with 8 bases fitting TRBD2. Germline V gene data show CDR1 as SGHTA and CDR2 as FQGTGA. The CDR3 sequence is 17 residues long. Germline trimming cut 5 bases from V and 8 bases from J; bases unmatched to any gene: 18.

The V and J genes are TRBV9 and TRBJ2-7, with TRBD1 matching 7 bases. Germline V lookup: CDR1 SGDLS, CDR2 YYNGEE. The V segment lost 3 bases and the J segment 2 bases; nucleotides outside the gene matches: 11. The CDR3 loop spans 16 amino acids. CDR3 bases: TGTGCCAGCAGCGCCGAGGGCAGGGGGAACCCCTACGAGCAGTACTTC. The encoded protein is CASSAEGRGNPYEQYF.

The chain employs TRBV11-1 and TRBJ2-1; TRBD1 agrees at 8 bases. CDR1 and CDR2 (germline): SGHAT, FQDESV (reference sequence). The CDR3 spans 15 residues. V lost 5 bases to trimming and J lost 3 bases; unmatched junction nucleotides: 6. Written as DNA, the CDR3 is TGTGCCAGCAGCACCGGGACAGGACTCTACAATGAGCAGTTCTTC. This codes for CASSTGTGLYNEQFF.

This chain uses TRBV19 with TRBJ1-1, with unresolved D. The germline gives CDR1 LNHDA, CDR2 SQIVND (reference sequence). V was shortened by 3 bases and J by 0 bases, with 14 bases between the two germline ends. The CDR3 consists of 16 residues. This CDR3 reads CASSILFRRMNTEAFF. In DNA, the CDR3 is TGTGCCAGTAGTATTCTCTTCCGGAGGATGAACACTGAAGCTTTCTTT.

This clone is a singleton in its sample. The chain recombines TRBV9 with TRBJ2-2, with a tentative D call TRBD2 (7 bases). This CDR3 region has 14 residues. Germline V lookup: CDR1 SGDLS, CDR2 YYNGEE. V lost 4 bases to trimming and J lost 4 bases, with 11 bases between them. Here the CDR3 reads CASSPGGATGELFF. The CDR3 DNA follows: TGTGCCAGCAGCCCGGGGGGCGCCACCGGGGAGCTGTTTTTT. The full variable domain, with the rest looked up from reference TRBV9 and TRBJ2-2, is DSGVTQTPKHLITATGQRVTLRCSPRSGDLSVYWYQQSLDQGLQFLIQYYNGEERAKGNILERFSAQQFPDLHSELNLSSLELGDSALYFCASSPGGATGELFFGEGSRLTVL.

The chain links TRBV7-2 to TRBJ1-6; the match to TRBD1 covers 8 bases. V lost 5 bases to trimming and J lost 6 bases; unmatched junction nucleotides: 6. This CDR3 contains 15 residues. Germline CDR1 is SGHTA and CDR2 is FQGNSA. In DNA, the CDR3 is TGTGCCAGCAGCCCGCGGACAGGGAGTAATTCACCCCTCCACTTT. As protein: CASSPRTGSNSPLHF.

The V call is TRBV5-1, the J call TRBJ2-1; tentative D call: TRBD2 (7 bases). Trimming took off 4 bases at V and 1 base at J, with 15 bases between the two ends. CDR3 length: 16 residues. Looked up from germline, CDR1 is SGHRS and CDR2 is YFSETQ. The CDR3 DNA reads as TGCGCCAGCAGCCCGGAGGGGGGGCTGTCCTACAATGAGCAGTTCTTC. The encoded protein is CASSPEGGLSYNEQFF. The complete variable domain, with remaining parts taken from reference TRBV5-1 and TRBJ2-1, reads KAGVTQTPRYLIKTRGQQVTLSCSPISGHRSVSWYQQTPGQGLQFLFEYFSETQRNKGNFPGRFSGRQFSNSRSEMNVSTLELGDSALYLCASSPEGGLSYNEQFFGPGTRLTVL.

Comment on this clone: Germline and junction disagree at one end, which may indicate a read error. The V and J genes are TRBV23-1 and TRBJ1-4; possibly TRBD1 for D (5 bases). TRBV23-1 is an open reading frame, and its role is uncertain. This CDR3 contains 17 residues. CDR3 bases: TGCGCCAGCTCCGGCGGGGGACCTAGGGCTTTTAATGAGAAACTGTTTTTT. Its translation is CASSGGGPRAFNEKLFF.

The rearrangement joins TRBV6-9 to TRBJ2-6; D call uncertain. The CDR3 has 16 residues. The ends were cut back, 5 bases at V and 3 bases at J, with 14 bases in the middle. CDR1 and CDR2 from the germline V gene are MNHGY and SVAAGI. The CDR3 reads CASSPAAVLGANVLTF. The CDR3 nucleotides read TGTGCCAGCAGTCCCGCGGCCGTGCTTGGGGCCAACGTCCTGACTTTC.

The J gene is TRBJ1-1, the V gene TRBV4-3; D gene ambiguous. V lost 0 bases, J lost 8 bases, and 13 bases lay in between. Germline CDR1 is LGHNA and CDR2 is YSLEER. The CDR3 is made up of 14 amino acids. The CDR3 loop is CASSQDNPSPEAFF. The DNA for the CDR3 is TGCGCCAGCAGCCAAGATAATCCCTCCCCCGAAGCTTTCTTT.

The CDR3 DNA sequence: TGTGCCAGCAGCTCCCTAGACAGGGATGGCGGGGAGCTGTTTTTT. Protein product: CASSSLDRDGGELFF. The rearrangement joins TRBV5-6 to TRBJ2-2; TRBD1 agrees at 7 bases. V lost 3 bases and J lost 7; bases outside the gene matches: 9. Germline V gene data show CDR1 as SGHDT and CDR2 as YYEEEE. The CDR3 is 15 residues long.

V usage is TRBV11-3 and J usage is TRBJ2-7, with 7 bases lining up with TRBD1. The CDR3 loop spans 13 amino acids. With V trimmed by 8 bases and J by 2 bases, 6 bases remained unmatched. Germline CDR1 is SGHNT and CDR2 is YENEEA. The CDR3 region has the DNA TGTGCCAGCGGCCGGGACAGCGCCTACGAGCAGTACTTC. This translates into CASGRDSAYEQYF. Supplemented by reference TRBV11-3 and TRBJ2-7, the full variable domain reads EAGVVQSPRYKIIEKKQPVAFWCNPISGHNTLYWYLQNLGQGPELLIRYENEEAVDDSQLPKDRFSAERLKGVDSTLKIQPAELGDSAVYLCASGRDSAYEQYFGPGTRLTVT.

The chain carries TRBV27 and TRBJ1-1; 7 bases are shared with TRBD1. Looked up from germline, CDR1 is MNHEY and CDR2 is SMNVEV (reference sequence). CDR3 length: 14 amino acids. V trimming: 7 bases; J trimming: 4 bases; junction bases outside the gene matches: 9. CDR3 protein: CASTLQGGGTEAFF. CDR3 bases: TGTGCCAGCACACTTCAGGGGGGTGGCACTGAAGCTTTCTTT.

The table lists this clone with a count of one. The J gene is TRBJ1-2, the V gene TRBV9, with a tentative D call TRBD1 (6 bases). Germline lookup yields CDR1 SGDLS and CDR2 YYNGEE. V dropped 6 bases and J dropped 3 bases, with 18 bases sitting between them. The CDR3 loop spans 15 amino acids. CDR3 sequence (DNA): TGTGCCAGCACCCTCGGGGGGGGGCGCGACTATGGCTACACCTTC. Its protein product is CASTLGGGRDYGYTF.

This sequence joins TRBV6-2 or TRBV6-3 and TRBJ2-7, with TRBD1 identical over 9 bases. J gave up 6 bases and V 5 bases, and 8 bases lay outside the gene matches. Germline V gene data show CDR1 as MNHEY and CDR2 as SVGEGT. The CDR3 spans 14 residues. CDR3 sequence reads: CASSITGGAGEQYF. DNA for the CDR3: TGTGCCAGCAGTATCACAGGGGGCGCGGGCGAGCAGTACTTC.

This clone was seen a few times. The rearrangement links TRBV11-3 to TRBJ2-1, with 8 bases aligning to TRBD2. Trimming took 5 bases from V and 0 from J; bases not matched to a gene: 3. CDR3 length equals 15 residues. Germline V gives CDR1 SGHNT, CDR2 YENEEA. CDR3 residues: CASSRGGTSYNEQFF. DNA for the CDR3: TGTGCCAGCAGCCGCGGGGGGACCTCCTACAATGAGCAGTTCTTC.

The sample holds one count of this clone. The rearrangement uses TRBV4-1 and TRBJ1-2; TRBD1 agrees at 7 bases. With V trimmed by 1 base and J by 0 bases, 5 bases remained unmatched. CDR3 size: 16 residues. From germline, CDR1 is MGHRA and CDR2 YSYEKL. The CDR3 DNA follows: TGCGCCAGCAGCCAAGTCACGACAGGGACTAACTATGGCTACACCTTC. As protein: CASSQVTTGTNYGYTF.

The CDR3 spells CASSRQGRQPQHF. CDR3 DNA: TGTGCCAGCAGTCGACAGGGGCGTCAGCCCCAGCATTTT. V gene TRBV6-5 combines with J gene TRBJ1-5; 8 bases are shared with TRBD1. Germline CDR1 and CDR2: MNHEY and SVGAGI. The CDR3 is made up of 13 amino acids. Trimming took 5 bases from V and 6 from J; bases not matched to a gene: 3.

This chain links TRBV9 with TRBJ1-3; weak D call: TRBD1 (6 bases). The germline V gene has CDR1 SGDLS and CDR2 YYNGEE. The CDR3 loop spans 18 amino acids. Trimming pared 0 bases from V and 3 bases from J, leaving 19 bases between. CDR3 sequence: CASSVVLTGLLGGNTIYF. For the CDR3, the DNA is TGTGCCAGCAGCGTAGTGTTAACAGGGCTCCTTGGTGGAAACACCATATATTTT. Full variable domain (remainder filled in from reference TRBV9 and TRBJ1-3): DSGVTQTPKHLITATGQRVTLRCSPRSGDLSVYWYQQSLDQGLQFLIQYYNGEERAKGNILERFSAQQFPDLHSELNLSSLELGDSALYFCASSVVLTGLLGGNTIYFGEGSWLTVV.